This is a list of T cell receptor beta chains from one sample in a study of blood T cell repertoires in COVID-19. Profiling relied on immunoSEQ multiplex PCR, and the TCRdb table lists in-frame clones only, not all of them. This sample has 150,000 to 200,000 clones; 80% occur once, and the top ten carry about 6%. The sequencing input was PBMCs or T cells enriched from blood (not recorded which). All receptors come from a man aged 35 to 55 who had recovered from COVID-19. Each CDR3 is given without its conserved first and last residue.

v_call cdr3_length cdr3_aa
TRBV5-1 14 ASSPGGWLRSETQY
TRBV21-1 12 ASSKGQGRTEAF
TRBV7-9 13 ASSPRGQGSHGYT
TRBV19 13 ASSTRQGAGYGYT
TRBV6-2/TRBV6-3 15 ASSYSPEGHSNQPQH
TRBV5-1 13 ASSARQGMNTEAF
TRBV4-2 11 ASSQGGADGYT
TRBV6-2/TRBV6-3 11 ASSLPGGVGYT
TRBV7-9 12 ASSFGQGVESYT
TRBV6-5 12 ASNGLAGEETQY
TRBV3-1/TRBV3-2 13 ASSPLGGAGGELF
TRBV11-2 11 ASSSDRARGYT
TRBV2 12 ASTPGLGGETQY
TRBV5-1 13 ASSKDRGRDTEAF
TRBV2 12 ASSETGGTGELF
TRBV11-2 13 ASSSQRQGIDTIY
TRBV7-3 12 ASSTGPAPDEQF
TRBV11-2 11 ASSPDNTYEQY
TRBV6-5 12 ASSFAGSIGTQY
TRBV7-9 13 ASSPGTGNEQPQH
TRBV30 13 AWRTSGGNTGELF
TRBV25-1 13 ASSEGTGGRIEQY
TRBV7-3 10 ASSSTNYGYT
TRBV14 15 ASSHRSGGVSTDTQY
TRBV2 12 ASRKDTGEDTQY